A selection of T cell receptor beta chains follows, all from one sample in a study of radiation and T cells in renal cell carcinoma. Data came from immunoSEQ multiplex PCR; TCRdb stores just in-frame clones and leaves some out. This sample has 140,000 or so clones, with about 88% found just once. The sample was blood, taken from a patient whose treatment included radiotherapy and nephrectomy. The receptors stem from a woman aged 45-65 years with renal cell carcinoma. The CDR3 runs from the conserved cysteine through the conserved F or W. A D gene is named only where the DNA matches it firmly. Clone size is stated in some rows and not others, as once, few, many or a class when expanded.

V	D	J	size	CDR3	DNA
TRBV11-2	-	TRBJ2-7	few	CASSLVTGQYF	TGTGCCAGCAGCTTAGTTACAGGGCAGTACTTC
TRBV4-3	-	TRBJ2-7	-	CASSQVRGNEQYF	TGCGCCAGCAGCCAAGTACGAGGGAACGAGCAGTACTTC
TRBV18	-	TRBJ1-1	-	CASRDQGRNTEAFF	TGTGCCAGTAGAGATCAGGGGAGGAACACTGAAGCTTTCTTT
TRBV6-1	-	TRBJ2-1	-	CASSEEGVSGGQFF	TGTGCCAGCAGTGAAGAGGGTGTCTCCGGGGGACAGTTCTTC
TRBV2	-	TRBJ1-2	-	CASTLLGSNYGYTF	TGTGCCAGCACCTTACTGGGATCTAACTATGGCTACACCTTC
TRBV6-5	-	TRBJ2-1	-	CASSLDSLPYNEQFF	TGTGCCAGCAGCCTCGACAGTTTACCCTACAATGAGCAGTTCTTC
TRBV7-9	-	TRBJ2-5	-	CASSLEGTETQYF	TGTGCCAGCAGCCTAGAGGGGACGGAGACCCAGTACTTC
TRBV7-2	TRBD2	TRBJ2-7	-	CASSLVLAGGVSYEQYF	TGTGCCAGCAGCTTAGTACTAGCGGGGGGGGTCTCCTACGAGCAGTACTTC
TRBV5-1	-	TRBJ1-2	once	CASSLANIGGNGYTF	TGCGCCAGCAGCTTGGCCAACATAGGGGGAAATGGCTACACCTTC
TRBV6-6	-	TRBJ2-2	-	CASSYWESTGELFF	TGTGCCAGCAGTTACTGGGAGTCCACCGGGGAGCTGTTTTTT
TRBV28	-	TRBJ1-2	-	CAIGSGGVGNYGYTF	TGTGCCATCGGCTCGGGGGGCGTTGGTAACTATGGCTACACCTTC
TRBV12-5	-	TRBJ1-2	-	CASGLWQYGYTF	TGTGCTAGTGGTTTGTGGCAGTATGGCTACACCTTC
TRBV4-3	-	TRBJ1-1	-	CASSQDRGNTEAFF	TGCGCCAGCAGCCAAGATAGGGGGAACACTGAAGCTTTCTTT
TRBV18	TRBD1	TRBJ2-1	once	CASSPETGDLGIEQFF	TGTGCCAGCTCACCGGAGACAGGGGATCTGGGGATAGAGCAGTTCTTC
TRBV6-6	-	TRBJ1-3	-	CASSYSGRGKGNTIYF	TGTGCCAGCAGTTACTCTGGCCGGGGCAAGGGAAACACCATATATTTT
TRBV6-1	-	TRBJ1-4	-	CASSATNGATNEKLFF	TGTGCCAGCAGTGCGACAAACGGTGCAACTAATGAAAAACTGTTTTTT
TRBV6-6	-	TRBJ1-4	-	CASSSDSLWEKLFF	TGTGCCAGCAGCTCGGACAGTCTGTGGGAAAAACTGTTTTTT
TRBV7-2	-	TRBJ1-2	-	CASSFTVNYGYTF	TGTGCCAGCAGCTTTACGGTAAACTATGGCTACACCTTC
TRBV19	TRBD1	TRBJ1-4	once	CASSRQGVGIEKLFF	TGTGCCAGTAGTCGACAGGGGGTAGGAATTGAAAAACTGTTTTTT
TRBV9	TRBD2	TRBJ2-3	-	CASSAGLGEGADTQYF	TGTGCCAGCAGCGCCGGTTTAGGGGAGGGTGCAGATACGCAGTATTTT
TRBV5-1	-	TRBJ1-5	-	CASSLAVPGLANQPQHF	TGCGCCAGCAGCTTGGCCGTACCGGGGTTGGCAAATCAGCCCCAGCATTTT
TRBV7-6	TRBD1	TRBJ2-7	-	CASSLEGTGGHEQYF	TGTGCCAGCAGCTTAGAAGGGACAGGGGGCCACGAGCAGTACTTC
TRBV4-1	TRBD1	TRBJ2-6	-	CASSLFRGPGANVLTF	TGCGCCAGCAGCCTATTCAGGGGGCCTGGGGCCAACGTCCTGACTTTC
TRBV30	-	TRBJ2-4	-	CAWSGGEIAKNIQYF	TGTGCCTGGAGTGGAGGAGAGATCGCCAAAAACATTCAGTACTTC
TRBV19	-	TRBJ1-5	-	CASSIDRSPNQPQHF	TGTGCCAGTAGTATCGACAGGAGCCCCAATCAGCCCCAGCATTTT
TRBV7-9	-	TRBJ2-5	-	CASSPLQETQYF	TGTGCCAGCAGCCCCCTCCAAGAGACCCAGTACTTC
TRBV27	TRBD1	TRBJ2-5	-	CASRPIGTGQETQYF	TGTGCCAGCAGACCCATAGGGACAGGGCAAGAGACCCAGTACTTC
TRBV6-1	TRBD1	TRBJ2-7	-	CASSEQGANEQYF	TGTGCCAGCAGTGAACAGGGGGCCAACGAGCAGTACTTC
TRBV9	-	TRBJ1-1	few	CASRPGTEAFF	TGTGCCAGTCGGCCCGGTACTGAAGCTTTCTTT
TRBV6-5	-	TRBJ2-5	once	CASSYFWGIQETQYF	TGTGCCAGCAGTTACTTCTGGGGAATCCAAGAGACCCAGTACTTC
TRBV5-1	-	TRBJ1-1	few	CASSLGSVNTEAFF	TGCGCCAGCAGCTTGGGCTCCGTCAACACTGAAGCTTTCTTT
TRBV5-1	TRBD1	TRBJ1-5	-	CASSPLQGRDQPQHF	TGCGCCAGCAGCCCCTTACAGGGGAGGGATCAGCCCCAGCATTTT
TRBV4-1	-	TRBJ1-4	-	CASSQGDIFTTNEKLFF	TGCGCCAGCAGCCAAGGAGACATATTCACAACTAATGAAAAACTGTTTTTT